These T cell receptor beta chains were read from a single sample in a study of cytomegalovirus exposure and HLA in healthy donors. Libraries were prepared by immunoSEQ multiplex PCR; TCRdb keeps only in-frame clonotypes and omits some of them. The sample includes about 77,000 clones, around three quarters seen only once; the top ten take 3% to 3.5%. Sequenced material: PBMCs. These receptors all come from a man in his forties in good health and CMV-seronegative. Both conserved end residues are part of each CDR3. D genes are given only for firm matches. A clone size is listed for some rows: how often the clone was seen (once, few, many), or a class if it is expanded.

>TRBJ1-5|.|.|TRBV27
TGTGCCAGCAGTTCCTACCTTAGTCAGCCCCAGCATTTT
CASSSYLSQPQHF
>TRBJ1-5|.|.|TRBV18
TGTGCCAGCTCACTTTTACAGGTCTCCCCCAATCAGCCCCAGCATTTT
CASSLLQVSPNQPQHF
>TRBJ1-1|.|.|TRBV19
TGTGCCAGTAGTATAGCCAATGGCGGCACTGAAGCTTTCTTT
CASSIANGGTEAFF
>TRBJ2-1|.|.|TRBV7-2
TGTGCCAGCAGCTTGGACACCTACAATGAGCAGTTCTTC
CASSLDTYNEQFF
>TRBJ1-5|.|.|TRBV5-6
TGTGCCAGCAGCTTTAGACAGTCTCTCTATAGCAATCAGCCCCAGCATTTT
CASSFRQSLYSNQPQHF
>TRBJ1-2|.|.|TRBV6-5
TGTGCCAGCAGTTATTTAAGGAGTGATGGCTACACCTTC
CASSYLRSDGYTF
>TRBJ2-7|once|TRBD2|TRBV16
TGTGCCAGCAGCCAATATGCGGGAGGTGCCCACGAGCAGTACTTC
CASSQYAGGAHEQYF
>TRBJ2-2|.|TRBD1|TRBV18
TGTGCCAGCTCACCGGCAGGGACAGGGAGCACCGGGGAGCTGTTTTTT
CASSPAGTGSTGELFF
>TRBJ2-5|once|.|TRBV6-1
TGTTCCAGCAGTGATGAGGCTACGCAGTGGGAGACCCAGTACTTC
CSSSDEATQWETQYF
>TRBJ1-2|few|.|TRBV18
TGTGCCAGCTCAAGTGAGATTTATGGCTACACCTTC
CASSSEIYGYTF
>TRBJ1-2|.|.|TRBV7-2
TGTGCCAGCAGCTTCGAGGGATTGAACTATGGCTACACCTTC
CASSFEGLNYGYTF
>TRBJ1-5|.|.|TRBV19
TGTGCCAGTAGTATAGTCGCCGTCGGGAGCAATCAGCCCCAGCATTTT
CASSIVAVGSNQPQHF
>TRBJ2-1|.|.|TRBV6-5
TGTGCCAGCAGTTACTCACTAGGCAATGAGCAGTTCTTC
CASSYSLGNEQFF
>TRBJ2-7|.|.|TRBV6-1
TGTGCCAGCAGTCTTATCAGGGACTACGAGCAGTACTTC
CASSLIRDYEQYF
>TRBJ1-2|.|TRBD1|TRBV7-3
TGTGCCAGCAGCTACCGGGACAGTGGTGGCTACACCTTC
CASSYRDSGGYTF
>TRBJ2-5|.|TRBD1|TRBV5-4
TGTGCCAGCACCCCGGGACAGGGTCGTGAGACCCAGTACTTC
CASTPGQGRETQYF
>TRBJ2-3|.|.|TRBV7-3
TGTGCCAGCAGCCCCCGCGGACAGCACACAGATACGCAGTATTTT
CASSPRGQHTDTQYF
>TRBJ2-7|.|TRBD2|TRBV2
TGTGCCAGCAGACCGGGACTAGAATACGAGCAGTACTTC
CASRPGLEYEQYF
>TRBJ1-5|.|.|TRBV5-6
TGTGCCAGCAGCTTGCAAAATCAGCCCCAGCATTTT
CASSLQNQPQHF
>TRBJ2-5|once|.|TRBV7-7
TGTGCTAGCAGCCAATTCCAGGGGAGTGAGACCCAGTACTTC
CASSQFQGSETQYF
>TRBJ1-2|.|.|TRBV7-2
TGTGCCAGCAGCAATGATCGACAGTATGGCTACACCTTC
CASSNDRQYGYTF
>TRBJ1-3|.|.|TRBV28
TGTGCCAGCAGTTTATGGACCGGGAGGGGGAAAGGAAACACCATATATTTT
CASSLWTGRGKGNTIYF
>TRBJ1-2|few|.|TRBV7-9
TGTTCCAGCACCGAACAGGTCTATGGCTACACCTTC
CSSTEQVYGYTF
>TRBJ2-1|once|TRBD2|TRBV29-1
TGCAGCGTACCAACGGATACTAGCGGGGGCTACAATGAGCAGTTCTTC
CSVPTDTSGGYNEQFF
>TRBJ2-3|.|TRBD1|TRBV2
TGTGCCAGCAGTGGTAGGACAGGGGGCACAGATACGCAGTATTTT
CASSGRTGGTDTQYF
>TRBJ1-1|few|TRBD1|TRBV5-6
TGTGCCAGCAGCCCGGAGGACAGGCTTTCTACTGAAGCTTTCTTT
CASSPEDRLSTEAFF
>TRBJ1-1|few|.|TRBV5-6
TGTGCCAGCAGCTTGGGAGGGAGGATGGCTGAAGCTTTCTTT
CASSLGGRMAEAFF
>TRBJ1-1|few|.|TRBV30
TGTGCCTGGAGTACACAGTCGAACACTGAAGCTTTCTTT
CAWSTQSNTEAFF
>TRBJ1-2|.|TRBD1|TRBV5-1
TGCGCCAGCAGCTCCCTACTCTCGGACAGGAGGTATGGCTACACCTTC
CASSSLLSDRRYGYTF
>TRBJ2-7|.|TRBD1|TRBV5-5
TGTGCCAGCAGCCAAGGTCTCCAGGGGGCATACGAGCAGTACTTC
CASSQGLQGAYEQYF
>TRBJ2-5|.|TRBD2|TRBV7-7
TGTGCTAGCACCCCCCTACTGGGACTAAACCCGAGGACCCAGTACTTC
CASTPLLGLNPRTQYF
>TRBJ1-2|.|TRBD1|TRBV7-9
TGTGCCAGCAGCTTGGGACAGGGATTGGGAGGCTACACCTTC
CASSLGQGLGGYTF
>TRBJ1-1|once|TRBD1|TRBV9
TGTGCCAGCAGCGTAGGGGGACAGGGGAGGGTGAGGGCTGAAGCTTTCTTT
CASSVGGQGRVRAEAFF
>TRBJ2-3|.|.|TRBV6-4
TGTGCCAGCAGTGAGACTAGCAGGGGAGGGGATACGCAGTATTTT
CASSETSRGGDTQYF
>TRBJ1-4|.|.|TRBV28
TGTGCCAGCACCTACCCCCCCAATGAAAAACTGTTTTTT
CASTYPPNEKLFF
>TRBJ1-1|.|.|TRBV5-1
TGCGCCAGCAGCCCCCGGGGGGGGCTGAACACTAAAGCTTTCTTT
CASSPRGGLNTKAFF
>TRBJ1-1|.|TRBD1|TRBV29-1
TGCAGCTACGGACAGGGTGGGACTGAAGCTTTCTTT
CSYGQGGTEAFF
>TRBJ1-3|.|.|TRBV11-3
TGTGCCAGCAGCTTCGGGTACTCTGGAAACACCATATATTTT
CASSFGYSGNTIYF
>TRBJ2-7|.|TRBD1|TRBV6-5
TGTGCCAGCAGGAGGGACAGGGGAGGGTACGAGCAGTACTTC
CASRRDRGGYEQYF
>TRBJ2-5|.|.|TRBV4-1
TGCGCCAGCAGCCAACTTATCCGGGAGCAAGTCCCGGAGACCCAGTACTTC
CASSQLIREQVPETQYF
>TRBJ1-3|once|.|TRBV7-8
TGTGCCAGCAGCTTAGTCATAGGGGCAGGGCTTAGCTCTGGAAACACCATATATTTT
CASSLVIGAGLSSGNTIYF
>TRBJ1-1|few|.|TRBV6-5
TGTGCCAGCAGTTACGTCGCGGGTAGCACTGAAGCTTTCTTT
CASSYVAGSTEAFF
>TRBJ2-2|.|.|TRBV7-9
TGTGCCAGCAGCCTCGCGGGCAGAAACACCGGGGAGCTGTTTTTT
CASSLAGRNTGELFF
>TRBJ1-1|.|TRBD1|TRBV5-1
TGCGCCAGCAGCTTGGGGGGACAGGGGGCCTTCGCTGAAGCTTTCTTT
CASSLGGQGAFAEAFF
>TRBJ1-1|few|.|TRBV5-5
TGTGCCAGCAGCTTGTGGGGACTCCCGGGCACTGAAGCTTTCTTT
CASSLWGLPGTEAFF
>TRBJ1-4|.|.|TRBV11-2
TGTGCCAGCACCCGTGGAGGGGCCGCTAATGAAAAACTGTTTTTT
CASTRGGAANEKLFF
>TRBJ2-3|.|.|TRBV11-3
TGTGCCAGCAGCTTAGGTTCGGGCACAGATACGCAGTATTTT
CASSLGSGTDTQYF
>TRBJ2-5|.|.|TRBV7-3
TGTGCCAGCAGCACAGGGTACCAAGAGACCCAGTACTTC
CASSTGYQETQYF
>TRBJ1-2|few|TRBD1|TRBV27
TGTGCCAGCAGTTTACCGGGACAGGGGATCGGGGGCTACACCTTC
CASSLPGQGIGGYTF
>TRBJ1-4|.|.|TRBV19
TGTGCCAGTAGTTCCCTATTATCCCGAACGGAAAAACTGTTTTTT
CASSSLLSRTEKLFF
>TRBJ2-5|.|.|TRBV7-7
TGTGCTAGCAGCACACGGGCGAGCGGAGAGACCCAGTACTTC
CASSTRASGETQYF
>TRBJ2-2|.|.|TRBV11-3
TGTGCCAGCAGCTTCGGCCAGGGAATAAACACCGGGGAGCTGTTTTTT
CASSFGQGINTGELFF
>TRBJ1-6|.|TRBD1|TRBV6-6
TGTGCCAGCAGTCCGACAGGGATCTATAATTCACCCCTCCACTTT
CASSPTGIYNSPLHF
>TRBJ1-1|.|TRBD1|TRBV7-2
TGTGCCAGCAGCACCCGACAGGGGGCTATGAACACTGAAGCTTTCTTT
CASSTRQGAMNTEAFF
>TRBJ2-2|.|TRBD1|TRBV7-3
TGTGCCAGCAGCTTAAGGGCAGGGGGCGGCACCGGGGAGCTGTTTTTT
CASSLRAGGGTGELFF
>TRBJ2-3|.|TRBD2|TRBV7-3
TGTGCCAGCAGCTTAGTATACGGCGGGGGTAATGGGGATACGCAGTATTTT
CASSLVYGGGNGDTQYF
>TRBJ1-2|few|.|TRBV18
TGTGCCAGCTCACCAAGTTTAGCAGGGGCGGAAGGCTACACCTTC
CASSPSLAGAEGYTF